This T cell receptor (beta chain) was sequenced during a study of shared clonotypes between healthy human individuals. Study background: Participating donors consisted of two women and a few men aged 18 to 49. Whole-study findings and limits: The study found about 5.1% of naive CD4 clonotypes shared across a few donors.

This CDR3 region has 11 residues. Germline CDR1 and CDR2: SNHLY and FYNNEI. The germline V and J ends were trimmed by 4 bases and 5 bases, with 5 bases remaining between them. Only a few counts were recorded for this clone. What it binds is not known. Authors' data handling: Filtering differed, since immunoSEQ gave only junction sequences and no quality scores. Here immunoSEQ multiplex PCR was the method, and the copy in TCRdb shows in-frame clones only, minus some. V, J and clone size reflect that table, while D and trimming were determined from the DNA. Of a few million clones in the sample, about 92% are singletons; the top ten hold under 0.45%. Investigators divided CD4+ cells into CD45RA+ naive and CD45RA-negative memory subsets.

V usage is TRBV2 and J usage is TRBJ1-1; the D is unclear. Sequencing used naive CD4+ T cells from PBMCs. Stated subset: CD45RA+ positively selected. The receptor was isolated from a man aged 18 to 29 in good health. Some clones in this sample may be carry-over from other donors' samples. The CDR3 DNA is TGTGCCAGCAGTGTATGGACTGAAGCTTTCTTT. Protein: CASSVWTEAFF.